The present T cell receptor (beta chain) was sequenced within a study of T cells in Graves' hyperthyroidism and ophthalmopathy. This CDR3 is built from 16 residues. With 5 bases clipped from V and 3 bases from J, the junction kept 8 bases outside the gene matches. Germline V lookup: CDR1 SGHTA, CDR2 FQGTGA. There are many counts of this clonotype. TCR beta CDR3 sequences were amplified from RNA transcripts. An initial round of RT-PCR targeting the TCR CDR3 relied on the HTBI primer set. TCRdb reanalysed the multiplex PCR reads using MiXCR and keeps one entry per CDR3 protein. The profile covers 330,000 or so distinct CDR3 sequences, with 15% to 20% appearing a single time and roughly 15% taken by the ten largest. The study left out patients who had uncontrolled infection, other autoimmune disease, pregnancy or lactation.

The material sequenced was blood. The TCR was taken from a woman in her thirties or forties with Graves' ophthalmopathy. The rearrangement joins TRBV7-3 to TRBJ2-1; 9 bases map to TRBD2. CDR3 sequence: CASSMPGGRGYNEQFF. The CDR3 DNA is TGTGCCAGCAGCATGCCTGGCGGGAGGGGCTACAATGAGCAGTTCTTC.